The T cell receptor (beta chain) under discussion was sequenced for a study of early T cells in non-severe SARS-CoV-2 infection. At the level of the study: Investigators sequenced bulk RNA drawn from unsorted whole blood, and chains remained unpaired. General study results and limits: VDJdb matching, biased toward anti-spike CD8 responses, missed private and CD4 specificities.

cDNA molecules, individually, were tagged with unique molecular identifiers. TCRdb processed the 5' RACE reads anew with MiXCR; each CDR3 protein has one entry. The table includes 55,000 or so distinct CDR3 sequences, around 6.6% detected once. This CDR3 comprises 14 residues. The V and J ends lost 6 bases and 1 base, in that order; junction bases with no gene match: 2. Germline assignment: CDR1 ENHRY and CDR2 SYGVKD. This clonotype was counted many times. Its antigen is undetermined. Sequenced here: whole blood, sampled at baseline. The chain links TRBV10-3 to TRBJ2-1; 8 bases match TRBD1. The clonotype was recovered from an adult who was a healthcare worker with PCR-confirmed SARS-CoV-2 infection or an uninfected control (not recorded which). The CDR3 DNA follows: TGTGCCATCAGGACAGGGGTGTCCTACAATGAGCAGTTCTTC. Protein: CAIRTGVSYNEQFF.